This TCR beta chain was retrieved from a study of shared clonotypes between healthy human individuals. Repertoires were generated with immunoSEQ multiplex PCR, while TCRdb's copy carries only in-frame clones and drops some. The sample records about 1.1 million clones, roughly 80% being singletons. This clonotype originated in a man aged 18 to 35 in good health. Some clones in this sample may be carry-over from other donors' samples. What was sequenced was memory CD4+ T cells from PBMCs. Subset specified: CD45RA-negative fraction.

Here the CDR3 reads CASRSQTADTGELFF. The CDR3 nucleotides read TGTGCCAGCAGATCTCAGACAGCAGACACCGGGGAGCTGTTTTTT. The chain couples TRBV7-9 to TRBJ2-2, with a tentative D call TRBD1 (5 bases). The CDR3 has 15 amino acids. V was shortened by 6 bases and J by 3 bases, with 14 bases between the two germline ends. Germline values: CDR1 SEHNR, CDR2 FQNEAQ (reference sequence).